These T cell receptor beta chains were read from a single sample in a study of vaccination effects on CD4 cells after COVID-19. Sequencing was performed with immunoSEQ multiplex PCR; in TCRdb, only in-frame clones are kept and a portion is missing. The table records about 14,000 clones, less than 85% of them present only once. Their antigens are not known. The material was CD4+ T cells from PBMCs cultured with SARS-CoV-2 spike peptides, obtained after COVID-19 vaccination. Source of these receptors: a human donor who had a prior SARS-CoV-2 infection. Both conserved end residues are part of each CDR3. D genes are given only for firm matches. Size values are once, few and many counts, or a class for expanded clones, and some rows have none.

D gene: .
clone size: few
V gene: TRBV27
J gene: TRBJ2-3
CDR3 DNA: TGTGCCAGCAGTTTTCGATCACTCTCTAGCACAGATACGCAGTATTTT
CDR3 protein: CASSFRSLSSTDTQYF

D gene: TRBD2
clone size: .
V gene: TRBV11-1
J gene: TRBJ2-5
CDR3 DNA: TGTGCCAGCAGCCTACTAGCGGCCCAAGAGACCCAGTACTTC
CDR3 protein: CASSLLAAQETQYF

D gene: TRBD1
clone size: .
V gene: TRBV6-4
J gene: TRBJ1-6
CDR3 DNA: TGTGCCAGCAGTGAACAGGGGGCAGGTTCACCCCTCCACTTT
CDR3 protein: CASSEQGAGSPLHF

D gene: .
clone size: .
V gene: TRBV7-2
J gene: TRBJ2-1
CDR3 DNA: TGTGCCAGCAGCGCCATGACCACGTACAATGAGCAGTTCTTC
CDR3 protein: CASSAMTTYNEQFF

D gene: .
clone size: .
V gene: TRBV12-3/TRBV12-4
J gene: TRBJ2-2
CDR3 DNA: TGTGCCAGCAGTGACAGTAACACCGGGGAGCTGTTTTTT
CDR3 protein: CASSDSNTGELFF

D gene: .
clone size: .
V gene: TRBV5-1
J gene: TRBJ1-3
CDR3 DNA: TGCGCCAGCAGCTTGGAGGCCGGGGGGTTAAACACCATATATTTT
CDR3 protein: CASSLEAGGLNTIYF

D gene: TRBD2
clone size: .
V gene: TRBV5-4
J gene: TRBJ2-3
CDR3 DNA: TGTGCCAGCAGCTTAGCGGGAGGGCCCTCGGCAGATACGCAGTATTTT
CDR3 protein: CASSLAGGPSADTQYF

D gene: TRBD1
clone size: few
V gene: TRBV7-3
J gene: TRBJ1-1
CDR3 DNA: TGTGCCAGCAGCTTACGGGGGACAGGGTTAACTAAGGCTTTCTTT
CDR3 protein: CASSLRGTGLTKAFF

D gene: .
clone size: .
V gene: TRBV7-9
J gene: TRBJ1-2
CDR3 DNA: TGTGCCAGCAGCTTAGGAGCAGGGGAGAACTATGGCTACACCTTC
CDR3 protein: CASSLGAGENYGYTF

D gene: .
clone size: .
V gene: TRBV2
J gene: TRBJ1-3
CDR3 DNA: TGTGCCAGCAGACCCCAGGGCCCTGGAAACACCATATATTTT
CDR3 protein: CASRPQGPGNTIYF

D gene: .
clone size: .
V gene: TRBV6-2/TRBV6-3
J gene: TRBJ1-1
CDR3 DNA: TGTGCCAGCAGTCCACGTAGGGACGAAGCTTTCTTT
CDR3 protein: CASSPRRDEAFF

D gene: .
clone size: .
V gene: TRBV27
J gene: TRBJ1-4
CDR3 DNA: TGTGCCAGCAGTTTTGAGGGGGGGTTGGAAAAACTGTTTTTT
CDR3 protein: CASSFEGGLEKLFF

D gene: .
clone size: .
V gene: TRBV6-5
J gene: TRBJ1-4
CDR3 DNA: TGTGCCAGCAGTTACCACGGGGACCGTAATGAAAAACTGTTTTTT
CDR3 protein: CASSYHGDRNEKLFF

D gene: .
clone size: .
V gene: TRBV3-1/TRBV3-2
J gene: TRBJ2-3
CDR3 DNA: TGTGCCAGCAGCCAACGCACAGATACGCAGTATTTT
CDR3 protein: CASSQRTDTQYF

D gene: .
clone size: .
V gene: TRBV7-9
J gene: TRBJ1-3
CDR3 DNA: TGTGCCAGCAGCCCGAACCGAGGGGGAAACACCATATATTTT
CDR3 protein: CASSPNRGGNTIYF

D gene: TRBD2
clone size: .
V gene: TRBV5-4
J gene: TRBJ2-7
CDR3 DNA: TGTGCCAGCAGCTTGGCCGGTTCTAGCGGCTACGAGCAGTACTTC
CDR3 protein: CASSLAGSSGYEQYF

D gene: .
clone size: .
V gene: TRBV6-2/TRBV6-3
J gene: TRBJ1-1
CDR3 DNA: TGTGCCAGCAGCCGGGTCGGAGGCACTGAAGCTTTCTTT
CDR3 protein: CASSRVGGTEAFF

D gene: TRBD1
clone size: few
V gene: TRBV18
J gene: TRBJ2-6
CDR3 DNA: TGTGCCAGCTCACGAACCCGCCCCGGGACAGGCCACTCTGGGGCCAACGTCCTGACTTTC
CDR3 protein: CASSRTRPGTGHSGANVLTF

D gene: TRBD1
clone size: .
V gene: TRBV29-1
J gene: TRBJ1-2
CDR3 DNA: TGCAGCGTTGAAGATCGGCCGGACAGGTCGGGCTACACCTTC
CDR3 protein: CSVEDRPDRSGYTF

D gene: .
clone size: .
V gene: TRBV5-4
J gene: TRBJ2-7
CDR3 DNA: TGTGCCAGCAGCCTGAAGGACGGGAGTACCTACGAGCAGTACTTC
CDR3 protein: CASSLKDGSTYEQYF

D gene: TRBD2
clone size: .
V gene: TRBV7-2
J gene: TRBJ2-7
CDR3 DNA: TGTGCCAGCAGCTCCAGGGGCGGGAGGTCCTACGAGCAGTACTTC
CDR3 protein: CASSSRGGRSYEQYF

D gene: TRBD2
clone size: .
V gene: TRBV5-4
J gene: TRBJ2-3
CDR3 DNA: TGTGCCAGCAGCTTGGCTGGCGGGAGAGGAACAGATACGCAGTATTTT
CDR3 protein: CASSLAGGRGTDTQYF

D gene: TRBD1
clone size: .
V gene: TRBV19
J gene: TRBJ2-1
CDR3 DNA: TGTGCCAGTAGTCCGGGACAGGGACGGAATGAGCAGTTCTTC
CDR3 protein: CASSPGQGRNEQFF

D gene: .
clone size: .
V gene: TRBV9
J gene: TRBJ2-1
CDR3 DNA: TGTGCCAGCAGCGTATACGGCCGGGACTCCGGTCGGAGTGAGCAGTTCTTC
CDR3 protein: CASSVYGRDSGRSEQFF

D gene: .
clone size: .
V gene: TRBV9
J gene: TRBJ2-1
CDR3 DNA: TGTGCCAGCAGCGTAGTCGGGGGACACAATGAGCAGTTCTTC
CDR3 protein: CASSVVGGHNEQFF

D gene: TRBD1
clone size: .
V gene: TRBV10-3
J gene: TRBJ2-7
CDR3 DNA: TGTGCCATCAGTGAGTCGTCACAGGGGGCCTACGAGCAGTACTTC
CDR3 protein: CAISESSQGAYEQYF